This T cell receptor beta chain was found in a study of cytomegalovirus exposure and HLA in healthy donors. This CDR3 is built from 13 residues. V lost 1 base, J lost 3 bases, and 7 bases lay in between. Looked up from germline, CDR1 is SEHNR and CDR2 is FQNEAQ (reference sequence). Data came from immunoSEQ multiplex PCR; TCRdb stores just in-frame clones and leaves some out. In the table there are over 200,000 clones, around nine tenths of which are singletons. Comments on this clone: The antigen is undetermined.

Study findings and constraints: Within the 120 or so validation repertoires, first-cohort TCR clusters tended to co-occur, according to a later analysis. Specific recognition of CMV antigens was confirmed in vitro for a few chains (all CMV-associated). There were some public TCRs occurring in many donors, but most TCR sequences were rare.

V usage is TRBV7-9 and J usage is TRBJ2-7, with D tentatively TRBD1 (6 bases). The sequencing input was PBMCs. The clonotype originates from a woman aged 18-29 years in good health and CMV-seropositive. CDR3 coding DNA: TGTGCCAGCAGCTTAGAGGACAGCTACGAGCAGTACTTC. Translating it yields CASSLEDSYEQYF.